This TCR beta chain was profiled in a study of cytomegalovirus exposure and HLA in healthy donors. It was with 60 Vbeta and 13 Jbeta primers that the PCR ran. Only in-frame clones appear in the TCRdb table, and some are missing; sequencing was by immunoSEQ multiplex PCR. The sample comprises more than 150,000 clones, 70% to 80% of which are singletons, and approximately 1.5% rests with the top ten. Deletions cut 4 bases from V and 3 bases from J, with 13 bases between. The CDR3 has 15 amino acids. CDR1 is SGHTA and CDR2 is FQGNSA in the germline V gene. Sequencing was carried out using PBMCs. This clonotype was sampled from a male donor in good health and CMV-seronegative. The chain carries TRBV7-2 and TRBJ2-1, with D perhaps matching TRBD2 (5 bases). As DNA, the CDR3 is TGTGCCAGCAGCTCCTCGCGAGGGTTCTACAATGAGCAGTTCTTC. Translating it yields CASSSSRGFYNEQFF. The variable domain in full, completed from reference TRBV7-2 and TRBJ2-1, reads GAGVSQSPSNKVTEKGKDVELRCDPISGHTALYWYRQSLGQGLEFLIYFQGNSAPDKSGLPSDRFSAERTGGSVSTLTIQRTQQEDSAVYLCASSSSRGFYNEQFFGPGTRLTVL.